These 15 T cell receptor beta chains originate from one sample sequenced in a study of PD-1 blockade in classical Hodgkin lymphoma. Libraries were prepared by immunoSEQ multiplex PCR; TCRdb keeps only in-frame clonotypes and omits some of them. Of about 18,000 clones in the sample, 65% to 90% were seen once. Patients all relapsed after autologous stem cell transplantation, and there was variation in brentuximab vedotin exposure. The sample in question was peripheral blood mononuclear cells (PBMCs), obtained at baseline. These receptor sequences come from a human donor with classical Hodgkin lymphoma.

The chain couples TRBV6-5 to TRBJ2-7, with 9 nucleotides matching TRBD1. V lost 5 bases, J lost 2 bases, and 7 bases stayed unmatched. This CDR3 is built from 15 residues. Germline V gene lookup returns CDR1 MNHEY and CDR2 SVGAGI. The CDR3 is CASSRQDRGTYEQYF. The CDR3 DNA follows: TGTGCCAGCAGTCGTCAGGACAGGGGTACCTACGAGCAGTACTTC.

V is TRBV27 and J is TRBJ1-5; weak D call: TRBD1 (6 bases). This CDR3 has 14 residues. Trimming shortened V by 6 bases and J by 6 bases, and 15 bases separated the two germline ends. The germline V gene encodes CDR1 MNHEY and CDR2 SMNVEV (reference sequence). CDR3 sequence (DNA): TGTGCCAGCAGCCGTTTCGAGGGGGGTCAGCCCCAGCATTTT. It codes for CASSRFEGGQPQHF.

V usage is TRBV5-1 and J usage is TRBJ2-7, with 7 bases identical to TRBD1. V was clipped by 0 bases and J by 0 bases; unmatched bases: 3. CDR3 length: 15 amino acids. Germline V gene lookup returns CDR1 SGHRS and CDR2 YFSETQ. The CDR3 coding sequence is TGCGCCAGCAGCTTGGTTCAGGGGGTCTCCTACGAGCAGTACTTC. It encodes CASSLVQGVSYEQYF.

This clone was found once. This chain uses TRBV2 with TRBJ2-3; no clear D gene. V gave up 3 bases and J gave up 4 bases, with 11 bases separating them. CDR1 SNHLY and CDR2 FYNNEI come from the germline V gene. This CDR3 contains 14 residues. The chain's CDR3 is CASSDGMVADTQYF. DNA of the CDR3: TGTGCCAGCAGTGACGGTATGGTCGCAGATACGCAGTATTTT.

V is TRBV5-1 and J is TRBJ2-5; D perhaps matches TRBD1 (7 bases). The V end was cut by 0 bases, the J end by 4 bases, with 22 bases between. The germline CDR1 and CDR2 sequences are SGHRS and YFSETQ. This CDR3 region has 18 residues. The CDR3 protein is CASSLEGGEGAIGETQYF. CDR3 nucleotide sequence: TGCGCCAGCAGCTTGGAGGGGGGCGAGGGGGCAATAGGAGAGACCCAGTACTTC.

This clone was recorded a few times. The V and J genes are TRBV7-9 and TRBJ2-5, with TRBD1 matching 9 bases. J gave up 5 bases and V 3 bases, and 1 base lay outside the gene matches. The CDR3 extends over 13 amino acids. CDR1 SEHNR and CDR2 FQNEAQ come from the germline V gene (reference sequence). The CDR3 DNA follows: TGTGCCAGCAGCTTTGGGACAGGGGAGACCCAGTACTTC. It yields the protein CASSFGTGETQYF.

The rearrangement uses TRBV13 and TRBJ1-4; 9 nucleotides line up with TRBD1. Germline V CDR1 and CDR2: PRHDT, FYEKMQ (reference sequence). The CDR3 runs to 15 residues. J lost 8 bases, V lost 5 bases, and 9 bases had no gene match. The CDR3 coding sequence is TGTGCCAGCAGCCCCTGGGGACAGGGAAAAGAAAAACTGTTTTTT. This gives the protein CASSPWGQGKEKLFF.

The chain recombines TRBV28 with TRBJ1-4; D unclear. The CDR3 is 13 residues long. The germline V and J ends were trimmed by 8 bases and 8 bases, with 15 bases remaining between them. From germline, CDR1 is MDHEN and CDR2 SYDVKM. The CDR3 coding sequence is TGTGCCAGCCCCCGGGCCACGGAGGAAAAACTGTTTTTT. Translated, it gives CASPRATEEKLFF. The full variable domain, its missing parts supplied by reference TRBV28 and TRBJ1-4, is DVKVTQSSRYLVKRTGEKVFLECVQDMDHENMFWYRQDPGLGLRLIYFSYDVKMKEKGDIPEGYSVSREKKERFSLILESASTNQTSMYLCASPRATEEKLFFGSGTQLSVL.

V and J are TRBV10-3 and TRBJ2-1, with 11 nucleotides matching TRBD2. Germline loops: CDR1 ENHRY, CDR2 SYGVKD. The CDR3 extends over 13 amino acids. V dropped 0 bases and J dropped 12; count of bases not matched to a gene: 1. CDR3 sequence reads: CAISESSGRVQFF. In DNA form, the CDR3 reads TGTGCCATCAGTGAGTCTAGCGGGAGGGTGCAGTTCTTC.

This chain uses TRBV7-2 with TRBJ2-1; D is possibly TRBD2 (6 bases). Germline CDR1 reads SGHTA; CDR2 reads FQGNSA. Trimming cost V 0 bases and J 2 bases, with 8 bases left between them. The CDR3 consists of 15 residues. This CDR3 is CASSLARTTYNEQFF. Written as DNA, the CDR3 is TGTGCCAGCAGCTTAGCCCGGACTACCTACAATGAGCAGTTCTTC.

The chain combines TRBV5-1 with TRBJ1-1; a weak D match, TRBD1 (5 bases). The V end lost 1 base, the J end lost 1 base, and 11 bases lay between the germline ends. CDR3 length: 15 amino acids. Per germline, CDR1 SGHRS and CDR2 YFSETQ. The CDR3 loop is CASSLSTDTNTEAFF. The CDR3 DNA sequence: TGCGCCAGCAGCTTGTCTACGGACACGAACACTGAAGCTTTCTTT.

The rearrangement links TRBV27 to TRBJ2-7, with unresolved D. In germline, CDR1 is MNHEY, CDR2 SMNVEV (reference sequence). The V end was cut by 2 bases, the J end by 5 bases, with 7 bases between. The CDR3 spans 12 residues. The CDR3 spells CASSLSGNEQYF. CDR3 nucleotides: TGTGCCAGCAGTTTAAGTGGAAACGAGCAGTACTTC.

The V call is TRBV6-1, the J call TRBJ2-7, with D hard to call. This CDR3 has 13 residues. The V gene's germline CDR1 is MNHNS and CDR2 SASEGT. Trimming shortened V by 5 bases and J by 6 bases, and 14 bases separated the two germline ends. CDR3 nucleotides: TGTGCCAGCAGTCCTCTCCCCGCTCTCGAGCAGTACTTC. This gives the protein CASSPLPALEQYF.

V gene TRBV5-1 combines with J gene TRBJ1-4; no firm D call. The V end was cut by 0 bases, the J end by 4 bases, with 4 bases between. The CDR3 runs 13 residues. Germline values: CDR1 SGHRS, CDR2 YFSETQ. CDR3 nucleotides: TGCGCCAGCAGCTTGGACCGTAATGAAAAACTGTTTTTT. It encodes CASSLDRNEKLFF.

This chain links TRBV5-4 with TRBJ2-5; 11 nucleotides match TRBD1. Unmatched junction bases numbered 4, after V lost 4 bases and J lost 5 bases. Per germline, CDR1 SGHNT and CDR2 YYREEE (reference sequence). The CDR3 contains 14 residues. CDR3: CASSGWDRGETQYF. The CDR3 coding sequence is TGTGCCAGCAGCGGTTGGGACAGGGGGGAGACCCAGTACTTC.